Listed here are 10 T cell receptor beta chains from one sample, sequenced in a study of sequential checkpoint blockade in melanoma. Clones were read by immunoSEQ multiplex PCR, and TCRdb kept only the in-frame ones, dropping some. The top ten hold 13% of the sample, which has about 29,000 clones, 60% to 80% seen once. Treatment defined: randomized to nivolumab then ipilimumab (arm A) or the reverse (arm B). The sequences come from CD8+ T cells sorted from blood (inferred from file names), collected from a patient given nivolumab and ipilimumab in sequence. The receptors derive from a human donor with melanoma.

The chain employs TRBV27 and TRBJ2-1; D may be TRBD1 (5 bases). The CDR3 is 15 amino acids. Between the trimmed V and J ends, which lost 0 bases and 3 bases, there was a span of 9 bases. Germline CDR1 is MNHEY and CDR2 is SMNVEV (reference sequence). In DNA, the CDR3 is TGTGCCAGCAGTTTATCCACAGGACACTACAATGAGCAGTTCTTC. It is translated as CASSLSTGHYNEQFF.

The V and J genes are TRBV9 and TRBJ2-1; 8 nucleotides align to TRBD2. With V trimmed by 3 bases and J by 5 bases, 13 bases remained unmatched. Looked up from germline, CDR1 is SGDLS and CDR2 is YYNGEE. This CDR3 is built from 17 residues. The CDR3 DNA is TGTGCCAGCAGCGCTCGGGGGGGACGGGGGCCCAACAATGAGCAGTTCTTC. This sequence encodes CASSARGGRGPNNEQFF. Supplemented by reference TRBV9 and TRBJ2-1, the full variable domain reads DSGVTQTPKHLITATGQRVTLRCSPRSGDLSVYWYQQSLDQGLQFLIQYYNGEERAKGNILERFSAQQFPDLHSELNLSSLELGDSALYFCASSARGGRGPNNEQFFGPGTRLTVL.

The chain carries TRBV29-1 and TRBJ2-4; D is unclear. Germline V CDR1 and CDR2: SQVTM, ANQGSEA. V gave up 3 bases and J gave up 5 bases, with 8 bases separating them. CDR3 length: 12 residues. CDR3 in amino acids: CSVEIRENIQYF. CDR3 coding DNA: TGCAGCGTTGAGATTAGAGAAAACATTCAGTACTTC.

The V gene is TRBV30, the J gene TRBJ2-7, with D possibly matching TRBD2 (5 bases). Germline V gene data show CDR1 as GTSNPN and CDR2 as SVGIG (reference sequence). Trimming pared 5 bases from V and 3 bases from J, leaving 11 bases between. The CDR3 contains 12 residues. This CDR3 reads CAWDPGNYEQYF. CDR3 DNA sequence: TGTGCCTGGGACCCGGGAAACTACGAGCAGTACTTC.

The rearrangement uses TRBV7-6 and TRBJ2-3, with D possibly being TRBD1 (5 bases). This CDR3 contains 13 residues. V was trimmed by 2 bases and J by 4 bases, leaving 7 bases between them. Germline V lookup: CDR1 SGHVS, CDR2 FNYEAQ. CDR3: CASSLQGSDTQYF. In nucleotides, the CDR3 is TGTGCCAGCAGCTTACAGGGTTCAGATACGCAGTATTTT. Drawing the rest from reference TRBV7-6 and TRBJ2-3, the complete variable domain is GAGVSQSPRYKVTKRGQDVALRCDPISGHVSLYWYRQALGQGPEFLTYFNYEAQQDKSGLPNDRFSAERPEGSISTLTIQRTEQRDSAMYRCASSLQGSDTQYFGPGTRLTVL.

This clone is classed as medium-sized. The chain joins TRBV6-4 to TRBJ2-3; 7 nucleotides agree with TRBD2. The CDR3 has 14 residues. With 5 bases clipped from V and 3 bases from J, the junction kept 5 bases outside the gene matches. CDR1 and CDR2 (germline): MRHNA, SNTAGT. The CDR3 nucleotides read TGTGCCAGCAGTACCCGGGGAGGGACAGATACGCAGTATTTT. This gives the protein CASSTRGGTDTQYF.

V usage is TRBV28 and J usage is TRBJ1-2; 9 bases agree with TRBD1. The J segment lost 6 bases and the V segment lost 3 bases, leaving 5 bases of the junction unmatched. Germline CDR1 and CDR2: MDHEN and SYDVKM. The CDR3 loop spans 14 amino acids. The CDR3 nucleotides read TGTGCCAGCAGTTTTCCCGGGACAGGGAATGGCTACACCTTC. Amino acid sequence: CASSFPGTGNGYTF.

On this clone itself: Different DNA sequences within this sample yield the same CDR3. The rearrangement uses TRBV5-6 and TRBJ1-1; weak D call: TRBD1 (6 bases). Per germline, CDR1 SGHDT and CDR2 YYEEEE. The V and J ends lost 5 bases and 0 bases respectively, with 11 bases between them. CDR3 size: 14 residues. The CDR3 loop reads CASRYRAMNTEAFF. CDR3 coding DNA: TGTGCCAGCAGATACAGGGCCATGAACACTGAAGCTTTCTTT.

The chain recombines TRBV7-2 with TRBJ2-7, with 7 positions matching TRBD2. The CDR3 contains 13 residues. The V gene's germline CDR1 is SGHTA and CDR2 FQGNSA. J gave up 4 bases and V 5 bases, and 5 bases lay outside the gene matches. CDR3 DNA: TGTGCCAGCAGCATGTGGGGGGGGTACGAGCAGTACTTC. It encodes CASSMWGGYEQYF.

This chain joins TRBV28 and TRBJ1-1; no clear D gene. Germline V gene lookup returns CDR1 MDHEN and CDR2 SYDVKM. This CDR3 is built from 12 residues. Trimming left V 5 bases short and J 0 bases short, with 4 bases between. In DNA, the CDR3 is TGTGCCAGCAGTCCTATGAACACTGAAGCTTTCTTT. Amino acid sequence: CASSPMNTEAFF.